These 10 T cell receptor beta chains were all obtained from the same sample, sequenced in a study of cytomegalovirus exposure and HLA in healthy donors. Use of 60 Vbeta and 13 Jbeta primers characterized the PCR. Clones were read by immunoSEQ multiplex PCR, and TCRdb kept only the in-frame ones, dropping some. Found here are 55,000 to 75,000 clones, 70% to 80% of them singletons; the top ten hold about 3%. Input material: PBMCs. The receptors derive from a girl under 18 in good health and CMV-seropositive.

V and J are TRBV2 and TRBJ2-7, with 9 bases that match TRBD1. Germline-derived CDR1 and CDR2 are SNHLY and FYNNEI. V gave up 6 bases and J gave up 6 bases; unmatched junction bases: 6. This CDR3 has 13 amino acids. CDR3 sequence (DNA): TGTGCCAGCAGAAGGACAGGGGCCTCCGAGCAGTACTTC. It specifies CASRRTGASEQYF.

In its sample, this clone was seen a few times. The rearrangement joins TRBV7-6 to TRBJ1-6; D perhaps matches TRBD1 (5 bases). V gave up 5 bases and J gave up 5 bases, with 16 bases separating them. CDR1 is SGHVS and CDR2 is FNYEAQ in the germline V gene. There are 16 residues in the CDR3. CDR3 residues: CASSPMSGGNNSPLHF. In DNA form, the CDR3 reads TGTGCCAGCAGCCCGATGTCGGGGGGGAATAATTCACCCCTCCACTTT.

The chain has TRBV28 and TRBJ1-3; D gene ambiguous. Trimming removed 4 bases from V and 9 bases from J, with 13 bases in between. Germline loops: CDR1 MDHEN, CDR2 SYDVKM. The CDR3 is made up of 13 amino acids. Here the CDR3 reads CASSYLDYGTIYF. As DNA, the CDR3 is TGTGCCAGCAGTTACCTCGATTACGGCACCATATATTTT.

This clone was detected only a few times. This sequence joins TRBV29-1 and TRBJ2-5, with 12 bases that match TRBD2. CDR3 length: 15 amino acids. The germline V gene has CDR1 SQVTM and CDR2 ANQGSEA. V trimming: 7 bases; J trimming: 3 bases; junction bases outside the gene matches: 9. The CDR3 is CSAKRTSGVEETQYF. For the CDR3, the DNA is TGCAGCGCCAAGAGGACTAGCGGGGTGGAAGAGACCCAGTACTTC.

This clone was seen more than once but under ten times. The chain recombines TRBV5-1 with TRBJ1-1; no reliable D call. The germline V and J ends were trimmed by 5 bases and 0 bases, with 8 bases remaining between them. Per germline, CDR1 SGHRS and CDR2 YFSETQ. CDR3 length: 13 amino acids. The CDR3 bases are TGCGCCAGCAGGCGAATCATGAACACTGAAGCTTTCTTT. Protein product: CASRRIMNTEAFF.

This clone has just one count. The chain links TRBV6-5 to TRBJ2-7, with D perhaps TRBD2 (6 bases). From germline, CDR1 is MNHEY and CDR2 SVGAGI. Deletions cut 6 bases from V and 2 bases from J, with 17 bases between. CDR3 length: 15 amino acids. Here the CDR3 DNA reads TGTGCCAGCAGATCCCTAGCGCCGCCCCCCTACGAGCAGTACTTC. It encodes CASRSLAPPPYEQYF.

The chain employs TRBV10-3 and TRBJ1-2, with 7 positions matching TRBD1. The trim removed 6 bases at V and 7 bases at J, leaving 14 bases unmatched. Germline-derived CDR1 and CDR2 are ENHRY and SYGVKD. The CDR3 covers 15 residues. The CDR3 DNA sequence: TGTGCCATCAGCACCAAGACAGGGTCGGTCTCTGGCTACACCTTC. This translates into CAISTKTGSVSGYTF.

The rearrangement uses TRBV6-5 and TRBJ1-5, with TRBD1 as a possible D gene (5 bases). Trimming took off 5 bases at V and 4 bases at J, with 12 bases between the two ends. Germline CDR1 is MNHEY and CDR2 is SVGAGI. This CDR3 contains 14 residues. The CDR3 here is CASSRGHHNQPQHF. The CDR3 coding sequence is TGTGCCAGCAGTCGTGGACACCATAATCAGCCCCAGCATTTT.

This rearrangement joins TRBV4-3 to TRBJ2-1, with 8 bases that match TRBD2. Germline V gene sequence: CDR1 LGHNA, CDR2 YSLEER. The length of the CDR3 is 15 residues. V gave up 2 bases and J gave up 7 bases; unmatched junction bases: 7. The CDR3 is CASSQRPSGRNEQFF. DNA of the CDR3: TGCGCCAGCAGCCAAAGGCCTAGCGGGCGGAATGAGCAGTTCTTC.

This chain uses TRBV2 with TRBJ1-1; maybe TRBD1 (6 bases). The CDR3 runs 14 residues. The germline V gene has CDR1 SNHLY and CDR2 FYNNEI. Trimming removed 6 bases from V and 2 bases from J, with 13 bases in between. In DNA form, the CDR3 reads TGTGCCAGCAGAACAGGGAAAGGCAACACTGAAGCTTTCTTT. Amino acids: CASRTGKGNTEAFF.